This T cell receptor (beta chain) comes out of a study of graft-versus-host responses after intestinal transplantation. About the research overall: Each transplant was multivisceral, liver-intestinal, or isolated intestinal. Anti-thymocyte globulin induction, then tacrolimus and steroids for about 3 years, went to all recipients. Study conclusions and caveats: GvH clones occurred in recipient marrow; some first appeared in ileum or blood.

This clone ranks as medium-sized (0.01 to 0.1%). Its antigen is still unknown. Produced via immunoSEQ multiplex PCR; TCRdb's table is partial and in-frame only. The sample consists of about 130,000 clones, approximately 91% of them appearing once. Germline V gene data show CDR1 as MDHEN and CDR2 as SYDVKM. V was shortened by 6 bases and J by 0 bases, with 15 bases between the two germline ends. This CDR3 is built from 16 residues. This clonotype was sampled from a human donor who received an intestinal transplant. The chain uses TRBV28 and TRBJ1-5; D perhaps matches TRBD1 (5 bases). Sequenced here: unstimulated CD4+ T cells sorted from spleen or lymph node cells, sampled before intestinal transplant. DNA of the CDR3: TGTGCCAGCAGAAGACAGCTCCGACATAGCAATCAGCCCCAGCATTTT. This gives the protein CASRRQLRHSNQPQHF.